Below are 9 T cell receptor beta chains sequenced from a single sample in a study of OX40 agonist ivuxolimab in advanced cancers. The library was built by means of the immunoSEQ multiplex PCR assay. TCRdb obtained this table from immuneACCESS and retained in-frame rearrangements with V and J assigned. These tables miss some clones; where compared with another copy, unresolved V genes account for less than half of the shortfall, and the remainder is unexplained. The sample includes about 82,000 clones, with approximately 92% observed a single time. The ten largest clones capture around 0.7% of the sample. The sample consisted of CD4+ or CD8+ T cells sorted from blood, taken in a trial of the OX40 agonist ivuxolimab. These TCRs come from an adult with an advanced solid tumor such as melanoma, head and neck, liver or kidney cancer.

CDR3 loop: CASCTGTGSWDTQYF. The CDR3 DNA follows: TGTGCCAGCTGTACCGGGACGGGTTCCTGGGATACGCAGTATTTT. This chain connects TRBV18 to TRBJ2-3; either TRBD1 or TRBD2 may supply D (5 bases each). The germline CDR1 and CDR2 sequences are KGHSH and LQKENI. The CDR3 runs 15 residues. Deletions cut 7 bases from V and 6 bases from J, with 20 bases between.

Concerning this clone: One junction end disagrees with the germline gene, perhaps due to a read error. The genes are TRBV7-7 and TRBJ2-5; perhaps D is TRBD1 or TRBD2 (5 bases each). Per germline, CDR1 SSHAT and CDR2 FNYEAQ (reference sequence). This CDR3 has 16 residues. The DNA of the CDR3 is TGTGCTAGCAGCTTAGACTACAGGATTGATAAAGAGACCCAGTACTTC. Protein: CASSLDYRIDKETQYF.

The chain has TRBV7-8 and TRBJ2-2, with 13 bases fitting TRBD2. This CDR3 is 16 amino acids long. CDR1 and CDR2 from the germline V gene are SGHVS and FQNEAQ. J lost 4 bases, V lost 5 bases, and 4 bases had no gene match. The chain's CDR3 is CASSPGTSGITGELFF. The DNA of the CDR3 is TGTGCCAGCAGCCCGGGGACTAGCGGGATCACCGGGGAGCTGTTTTTT.

The V call is TRBV5-1, the J call TRBJ2-1; 10 bases map to TRBD1. Germline loops: CDR1 SGHRS, CDR2 YFSETQ. The trim removed 4 bases at V and 4 bases at J, leaving 5 bases unmatched. The CDR3 loop spans 15 amino acids. This chain's CDR3 is CASSPAGQGYNEQFF. As DNA, the CDR3 is TGCGCCAGCAGCCCGGCGGGACAGGGGTACAATGAGCAGTTCTTC.

The chain combines TRBV6-1 with TRBJ2-3; D perhaps matches TRBD1 (5 bases). The germline V gene encodes CDR1 MNHNS and CDR2 SASEGT. Trimming shortened V by 7 bases and J by 1 base, and 12 bases separated the two germline ends. The CDR3 length is 14 residues. This CDR3 is CASKTAHGTDTQYF. As DNA, the CDR3 is TGTGCCAGCAAGACAGCGCACGGCACAGATACGCAGTATTTT.

The genes are TRBV5-1 and TRBJ2-3; 10 bases are a match to TRBD1. The CDR3 extends over 16 amino acids. CDR1 SGHRS and CDR2 YFSETQ come from the germline V gene. The ends lost 4 bases at V and 1 base at J; junction bases unmatched: 6. The CDR3, as DNA: TGCGCCAGCAGCCCACGTGGGACAGGGGGCACAGATACGCAGTATTTT. Amino acids: CASSPRGTGGTDTQYF.

The J gene is TRBJ2-1, the V gene TRBV9; 10 bases match TRBD2. CDR3 size: 17 residues. The V gene's germline CDR1 is SGDLS and CDR2 YYNGEE. J gave up 0 bases and V 3 bases, and 6 bases lay outside the gene matches. The CDR3 region is CASSGSGRATSYNEQFF. The CDR3 coding sequence is TGTGCCAGCAGCGGCAGCGGGAGGGCCACCTCCTACAATGAGCAGTTCTTC.

V gene TRBV6-6 combines with J gene TRBJ1-1; 9 nucleotides match TRBD1. The V and J ends lost 0 bases and 4 bases, in that order; junction bases with no gene match: 3. Germline loops: CDR1 MNHNY, CDR2 SVGAGI (reference sequence). This CDR3 has 15 amino acids. The CDR3 reads CASSYSWDRATEAFF. The CDR3 nucleotides are TGTGCCAGCAGTTACTCGTGGGACAGGGCCACTGAAGCTTTCTTT.

This chain joins TRBV11-3 and TRBJ2-3; possibly TRBD2 for D (6 bases). CDR1 and CDR2 from the germline V gene are SGHNT and YENEEA. The CDR3 extends over 15 amino acids. V shed 2 bases and J shed 4 bases, with 13 bases lying between them. The CDR3 loop is CASSLRGGKADTQYF. Here the CDR3 DNA reads TGTGCCAGCAGCTTAAGAGGAGGGAAAGCAGATACGCAGTATTTT.